The subject of this entry is one T cell receptor beta chain. Its antigen is not known. The CDR3 is 15 amino acids. Germline V CDR1 and CDR2: DFQATT, SNEGSKA (reference sequence). V was clipped by 3 bases and J by 6 bases, with 20 bases between them. Sorting captured naive CD8 T cells as CD8+CD4-CCR7+CD45RA+. The sample comes from a study of molecular identifiers for immune sequencing clone quantification. Study results and caveats: In naive cells, clones above 20 RNA copies held under 1% of molecules, whereas in effector cells they held over 98%. Barcode-sharing identical TCR molecules could underestimate highly expanded clone sizes.

TCRdb re-called the PCR reads through MiXCR, storing one row per CDR3 protein. The repertoire consists of about 100,000 distinct CDR3 sequences, with over 30% occurring once and the leading ten covering 4% to 5%. Sequenced material: naive CD8+ T cells from blood, with Jurkat cell RNA spiked in. The subset: FACS-sorted CD8+CD4-CCR7+CD45RA+ naive T cells. The TCR sequence derives from a human donor in good health. Some libraries in this study had Jurkat cell RNA spiked in. The chain uses TRBV20-1 and TRBJ1-1; maybe TRBD1 (5 bases). CDR3 coding DNA: TGCAGTGCTAGTAATCTTGGGGGGATTGACTCTGAAGCTTTCTTT. Its protein is CSASNLGGIDSEAFF.